The next 29 T cell receptor beta chains were all read from a single sample in a study of shared T cell receptors in the human thymus. The method was immunoSEQ multiplex PCR; TCRdb's version includes in-frame clones alone and lacks a portion of them. The sample includes hundreds of thousands of clones, roughly 94% of them seen just once. The sample comprised thymocytes. The source is a human donor.

The chain carries TRBV4-1 and TRBJ2-3; no firm D call. Trimming cost V 6 bases and J 3 bases, with 16 bases left between them. The germline V gene has CDR1 MGHRA and CDR2 YSYEKL. The CDR3 has 15 residues. CDR3 DNA: TGCGCCAGCAGGCTGAACAGTGGCCCTACAGATACGCAGTATTTT. Protein: CASRLNSGPTDTQYF.

This chain joins TRBV4-2 and TRBJ1-4, with 7 bases lining up with TRBD1. Per the germline V gene, CDR1 is LGHNA and CDR2 is YNFKEQ. The ends lost 2 bases at V and 6 bases at J; junction bases unmatched: 6. This CDR3 region has 15 residues. The CDR3 sequence: CASSQWGGGDEKLFF. The CDR3 region has the DNA TGTGCCAGCAGCCAATGGGGAGGGGGCGATGAAAAACTGTTTTTT.

The gene calls are TRBV27 and TRBJ2-3; D possibly uses TRBD1 or TRBD2 (6 bases each). Germline V gene data show CDR1 as MNHEY and CDR2 as SMNVEV (reference sequence). The ends were cut back, 3 bases at V and 0 bases at J, with 16 bases in the middle. CDR3 length: 17 amino acids. CDR3 coding DNA: TGTGCCAGCAGTTTCATCCGGGGGCCTCCAAGCACAGATACGCAGTATTTT. It yields the protein CASSFIRGPPSTDTQYF.

In regard to this clone: One end of the junction fails to match germline, which may point to a read error. The chain has TRBV6-1 and TRBJ2-7; 10 nucleotides agree with TRBD2. The germline gives CDR1 MNHNS, CDR2 SASEGT. The CDR3 is 17 amino acids. The CDR3 sequence is CANSEDLAGESSYEQYF. The DNA for the CDR3 is TGTGCCAACAGTGAAGATCTAGCGGGAGAGAGCTCCTACGAGCAGTACTTC.

The CDR3 DNA follows: TGCGCCAGCAGCCAAGTCCCGGGACAGCAGAAGCCCCAGCATTTT. Its protein product is CASSQVPGQQKPQHF. The rearrangement uses TRBV4-3 and TRBJ1-5; 7 positions agree with TRBD1. Germline values: CDR1 LGHNA, CDR2 YSLEER. V lost 1 base, J lost 8 bases, and 8 bases stayed unmatched. The CDR3 runs to 15 residues.

This clone appeared a single time. The chain has TRBV7-2 and TRBJ2-3; no firm D call. The CDR3 has 13 amino acids. Germline lookup yields CDR1 SGHTA and CDR2 FQGNSA. V was cut by 6 bases and J by 2 bases, with 9 bases left in between. The CDR3 DNA reads TGTGCCAGCAGACCCCTTAACACAGATACGCAGTATTTT. The encoded protein is CASRPLNTDTQYF. The whole variable domain, remainder taken from reference TRBV7-2 and TRBJ2-3, is GAGVSQSPSNKVTEKGKDVELRCDPISGHTALYWYRQSLGQGLEFLIYFQGNSAPDKSGLPSDRFSAERTGGSVSTLTIQRTQQEDSAVYLCASRPLNTDTQYFGPGTRLTVL.

This sequence joins TRBV2 and TRBJ2-7; TRBD2 aligns across 7 bases. V lost 0 bases and J lost 4; bases outside the gene matches: 9. The CDR3 is 16 residues long. CDR1 is SNHLY, CDR2 FYNNEI, per germline. The CDR3 nucleotides are TGTGCCAGCAGTGAAGCGGAGCTAGCGGACGGATACGAGCAGTACTTC. Amino acid sequence: CASSEAELADGYEQYF.

This chain links TRBV27 with TRBJ1-4; 10 bases map to TRBD1. The CDR3 is 19 residues long. V lost 6 bases, J lost 3 bases, and 16 bases stayed unmatched. CDR1 and CDR2 from the germline V gene are MNHEY and SMNVEV (reference sequence). The CDR3 loop reads CASRYSPGTGAGANEKLFF. DNA for the CDR3: TGTGCCAGCAGATACTCCCCCGGGACAGGGGCCGGGGCTAATGAAAAACTGTTTTTT.

The chain links TRBV4-2 to TRBJ2-5, with TRBD2 matching over 16 bases. The CDR3 runs to 18 residues. With V trimmed by 3 bases and J by 2 bases, 6 bases remained unmatched. Germline lookup yields CDR1 LGHNA and CDR2 YNFKEQ. DNA of the CDR3: TGTGCCAGCAGCCATCCGGGACTAGCGGGAGGGATTCAAGAGACCCAGTACTTC. Encoded protein: CASSHPGLAGGIQETQYF.

V is TRBV10-1 and J is TRBJ2-5, with 16 positions matching TRBD2. The J segment lost 5 bases and the V segment lost 6 bases, leaving 9 bases of the junction unmatched. This CDR3 contains 17 residues. Germline V gives CDR1 WNHNN, CDR2 SYGVQD (reference sequence). DNA of the CDR3: TGCGCCAGCAGCGAGGGACTAGCGGGAGGGCCAGGGGAGACCCAGTACTTC. Translating gives CASSEGLAGGPGETQYF.

The chain links TRBV7-6 to TRBJ2-1, with 8 nucleotides matching TRBD1. This CDR3 is 17 amino acids long. Germline-derived CDR1 and CDR2 are SGHVS and FNYEAQ. V shed 0 bases and J 5 bases; nucleotides not matched to a gene: 9. The CDR3 region is CASSLAQGQGDNNEQFF. The DNA of the CDR3 is TGTGCCAGCAGCTTAGCGCAAGGACAGGGTGACAACAATGAGCAGTTCTTC.

The chain recombines TRBV7-9 with TRBJ2-2, with TRBD2 as a possible D gene (6 bases). Trimming took off 5 bases at V and 7 bases at J, with 23 bases between the two ends. This CDR3 has 17 amino acids. The germline V gene has CDR1 SEHNR and CDR2 FQNEAQ (reference sequence). CDR3 protein: CASSRGGVSPPFGELFF. The DNA of the CDR3 is TGTGCCAGCAGCCGCGGCGGGGTATCCCCTCCCTTCGGGGAGCTGTTTTTT.

This sequence joins TRBV5-6 and TRBJ2-4; D not certain. The CDR3 length is 15 residues. The V gene's germline CDR1 is SGHDT and CDR2 YYEEEE. V gave up 3 bases and J gave up 2 bases, with 12 bases separating them. In DNA, the CDR3 is TGTGCCAGCAGCTGGCCCAGGCGCCCCAAAAACATTCAGTACTTC. As protein: CASSWPRRPKNIQYF.

This sequence joins TRBV5-1 and TRBJ1-5; tentative D call: TRBD1 (5 bases). V lost 0 bases to trimming and J lost 7 bases, with 11 bases between them. CDR3 length: 14 residues. The germline V gene encodes CDR1 SGHRS and CDR2 YFSETQ. CDR3 coding DNA: TGCGCCAGCAGCTTGGGCAGGGAGGGCCAGCCCCAGCATTTT. This gives the protein CASSLGREGQPQHF.

CDR3 amino acids: CASSPEEDTEAFF. CDR3 DNA: TGTGCCAGCTCTCCTGAGGAGGACACTGAAGCTTTCTTT. V gene TRBV18 combines with J gene TRBJ1-1; D gene unclear. The CDR3 consists of 13 residues. The germline V gene has CDR1 KGHSH and CDR2 LQKENI. Trimming took 6 bases from V and 3 from J, leaving 11 bases between them.

On this clone: The junction departs from germline at one end; a sequencing error may be responsible. The chain carries TRBV7-7 and TRBJ2-5; 8 positions match TRBD2. The V gene's germline CDR1 is SSHAT and CDR2 FNYEAQ (reference sequence). The CDR3 extends over 15 amino acids. Written as DNA, the CDR3 is TGTGCTAGCAGCCCAGGCAGCGGGAGAAAAGAGACCCAGTACTTC. Its protein product is CASSPGSGRKETQYF.

This clone was counted once. The rearrangement uses TRBV27 and TRBJ1-2; a weak D match, TRBD1 (5 bases). This CDR3 spans 14 amino acids. Trimming removed 2 bases from V and 8 bases from J, with 15 bases in between. In germline, CDR1 is MNHEY, CDR2 SMNVEV (reference sequence). The CDR3 protein is CASSLRGVPRGYTF. The CDR3 DNA reads TGTGCCAGCAGTTTAAGAGGGGTACCGCGCGGCTACACCTTC.

This sequence joins TRBV5-1 and TRBJ2-7; no reliable D call. CDR1 SGHRS and CDR2 YFSETQ come from the germline V gene. Trimming cost V 3 bases and J 6 bases, with 13 bases left between them. The CDR3 has 13 amino acids. CDR3 nucleotides: TGCGCCAGCAGCTCCAGATCCGACACCGAGCAGTACTTC. Translated: CASSSRSDTEQYF.

This chain connects TRBV5-6 to TRBJ2-4; D is unresolved. CDR1 and CDR2 (germline): SGHDT, YYEEEE. Trimming removed 5 bases from V and 3 bases from J, with 18 bases in between. CDR3 length: 16 residues. The DNA for the CDR3 is TGTGCCAGCAGTTTCCCCCAAGGGCAAGGCAAAAACATTCAGTACTTC. This translates into CASSFPQGQGKNIQYF.

The chain uses TRBV4-2 and TRBJ2-3; TRBD2 matches at 13 bases. Germline V lookup: CDR1 LGHNA, CDR2 YNFKEQ. The CDR3 length is 18 residues. After removal of 0 bases from V and 8 bases from J, the junction contained 11 bases not matched to a gene. CDR3 region: CASSQDWTSGSRGSTQYF. The CDR3 nucleotides read TGTGCCAGCAGCCAAGATTGGACTAGCGGGAGTCGGGGGAGTACGCAGTATTTT.

This chain uses TRBV5-1 with TRBJ1-4, with D maybe TRBD1 (6 bases). Looked up from germline, CDR1 is SGHRS and CDR2 is YFSETQ. This CDR3 is 14 amino acids long. Trimming pared 5 bases from V and 6 bases from J, leaving 14 bases between. CDR3 amino acids: CASSVSEGDEKLFF. The CDR3 bases are TGCGCCAGCAGTGTCAGCGAGGGGGATGAAAAACTGTTTTTT. Full variable domain (rest looked up from reference TRBV5-1 and TRBJ1-4): KAGVTQTPRYLIKTRGQQVTLSCSPISGHRSVSWYQQTPGQGLQFLFEYFSETQRNKGNFPGRFSGRQFSNSRSEMNVSTLELGDSALYLCASSVSEGDEKLFFGSGTQLSVL.

The chain recombines TRBV11-2 with TRBJ1-5; a possible D gene is TRBD1 (5 bases). The CDR3 is 15 amino acids. Trimming removed 3 bases from V and 2 bases from J, with 11 bases in between. Germline CDR1 SGHAT, CDR2 FQNNGV. The CDR3, as DNA: TGTGCCAGCAGCTTGGGAAGACAGCGCAATCAGCCCCAGCATTTT. It codes for CASSLGRQRNQPQHF.

A single count supports this clone. V and J are TRBV7-8 and TRBJ2-1; TRBD1 might be the D (6 bases). CDR1 is SGHVS and CDR2 is FQNEAQ in the germline V gene. V gave up 6 bases and J gave up 4 bases, with 19 bases separating them. The CDR3 loop spans 16 amino acids. The CDR3: CASSPDRPIVYNEQFF. In nucleotides, the CDR3 is TGTGCCAGCAGTCCGGACAGACCCATCGTATACAATGAGCAGTTCTTC. The entire variable domain, with the rest obtained from reference TRBV7-8 and TRBJ2-1, is as follows: GAGVSQSPRYKVAKRGQDVALRCDPISGHVSLFWYQQALGQGPEFLTYFQNEAQLDKSGLPSDRFFAERPEGSVSTLKIQRTQQEDSAVYLCASSPDRPIVYNEQFFGPGTRLTVL.

The chain carries TRBV2 and TRBJ2-3, with 8 bases identical to TRBD1. The CDR3 is 15 amino acids. Unmatched junction bases numbered 13, after V lost 8 bases and J lost 6 bases. Germline V gene sequence: CDR1 SNHLY, CDR2 FYNNEI. Here the CDR3 DNA reads TGTGCCAGCTTTATATTAGACAGGGGAAACGATACGCAGTATTTT. It is translated as CASFILDRGNDTQYF.

The V gene is TRBV6-4, the J gene TRBJ1-2; D is perhaps TRBD1 (5 bases). The CDR3 is made up of 14 amino acids. The germline V gene encodes CDR1 MRHNA and CDR2 SNTAGT. V was trimmed by 3 bases and J by 4 bases, leaving 12 bases between them. In nucleotides, the CDR3 is TGTGCCAGCAGTGATCCGGCAGGGCCCTATGGCTACACCTTC. Residues: CASSDPAGPYGYTF.

The chain is built from TRBV28 and TRBJ2-7; D is possibly TRBD1 (6 bases). With 5 bases removed from V and 2 bases from J, the gap between germline ends came to 28 bases. Germline CDR1 reads MDHEN; CDR2 reads SYDVKM. The CDR3 loop spans 19 amino acids. The CDR3 protein is CASSLGKHSGHLPTYEQYF. CDR3 DNA: TGTGCCAGCAGTCTTGGGAAACACTCGGGACATCTACCCACCTACGAGCAGTACTTC.

J is TRBJ2-1 and V is TRBV27; D remains ambiguous. From germline, CDR1 is MNHEY and CDR2 SMNVEV (reference sequence). V was pared by 4 bases and J by 10 bases, with 17 bases between. This CDR3 spans 14 amino acids. The CDR3 DNA follows: TGTGCCAGCAGTTCACAAACCTTCTCTTGGGAGCAGTTCTTC. It codes for CASSSQTFSWEQFF.

This clone was recorded only once. The chain uses TRBV5-1 and TRBJ2-2, with TRBD2 identical over 11 bases. Germline V gene sequence: CDR1 SGHRS, CDR2 YFSETQ. The CDR3 sequence is 16 residues long. Losses at the gene ends were 0 bases for V and 5 bases for J; bases not matched to a gene: 3. The CDR3 sequence: CASSLGASGGTGELFF. DNA for the CDR3: TGCGCCAGCAGCTTGGGTGCTAGCGGGGGGACCGGGGAGCTGTTTTTT.

V gene TRBV6-6 combines with J gene TRBJ2-3; 8 positions agree with TRBD2. Trimming took 5 bases from V and 3 from J; bases not matched to a gene: 10. The V gene's germline CDR1 is MNHNY and CDR2 SVGAGI (reference sequence). The CDR3 consists of 16 residues. CDR3 bases: TGTGCCAGCAGTGGAACAAGCGGGAGAGGAACAGATACGCAGTATTTT. Its protein product is CASSGTSGRGTDTQYF.